This paragraph covers one TCR beta chain sequence. This specimen belongs to a study of blood T cell repertoires in COVID-19. Study at large: The United States, Italy and Spain were the sources of the acute and convalescent COVID-19 samples. The analysed material was cDNA or gDNA that came from T cells, B-cell-depleted T cells, or PBMCs.

Per the authors' pipeline: Reference gene primer amplification in the assay estimated nucleated cell counts. Only in-frame clones appear in the TCRdb table, and some are missing; sequencing was by immunoSEQ multiplex PCR. V and J calls and clone size are given by that table; D and trimming were obtained from the DNA. The repertoire holds 190,000 or so clones, with around 84% as singletons. The clonotype comes from a man in his forties with active or convalescent COVID-19. Sequenced input: peripheral blood.

CDR3 in amino acids: CASSYKRDEQFF. Here the CDR3 DNA reads TGTGCCAGCAGTTACAAGCGGGATGAGCAGTTCTTC. V usage is TRBV6-2 or TRBV6-3 and J usage is TRBJ2-1, with D perhaps matching TRBD2 (6 bases). Per germline, CDR1 MNHEY and CDR2 SVGEGT. V lost 2 bases to trimming and J lost 8 bases, with 7 bases between them. The CDR3 has 12 residues.